This TCR beta chain was recovered during a study of blood T cell repertoires in COVID-19. The overall study: Samples of COVID-19 (acute and convalescent) were obtained from the United States, Italy and Spain.

Authors' analysis steps: Estimation of nucleated cell counts relied on the amplification of reference gene primers. Sequenced by immunoSEQ multiplex PCR; TCRdb stores in-frame clones only, minus some. That table is the source of V, J and clone size, and D and trimming were worked out from the DNA. Of 200,000 to 300,000 clones listed, about 80% are singletons. Participants were placed into cohorts based on the clinical history they reported. Germline V CDR1 and CDR2: ENHRY, SYGVKD. CDR3 length equals 14 residues. V gave up 4 bases and J gave up 4 bases; unmatched junction bases: 4. The chain joins TRBV10-3 to TRBJ1-5; 7 bases match TRBD1. The sequence derives from a woman in her thirties or forties who had been exposed to COVID-19. The sample was PBMCs or T cells enriched from blood (not recorded which). DNA for the CDR3: TGTGCCATCAGTGGGCAGGGGGGTAATCAGCCCCAGCATTTT. Translated, it gives CAISGQGGNQPQHF.